Listed below are T cell receptor beta chains from one sample, sequenced in a study of blood T cell repertoires in COVID-19. Clones were read by immunoSEQ multiplex PCR, and TCRdb kept only the in-frame ones, dropping some. The sample lists roughly 80,000 clones, roughly 92% seen once, with 2.5% to 3% in the top ten. Sequencing used peripheral blood. These receptors were obtained from a man between 50 and 59 years old with COVID-19, enrolled during active disease. Both conserved end residues are part of each CDR3. A D gene is named only where the DNA matches it firmly. A clone size is listed for some rows: how often the clone was seen (once, few, many), or a class if it is expanded.

clone size: once
J gene: TRBJ2-2
D gene: TRBD1
V gene: TRBV4-3
CDR3 DNA: TGCGCCAGCAGCCACCCGACAGGGGGCACCGGGGAGCTGTTTTTT
CDR3 protein: CASSHPTGGTGELFF

clone size: NA
J gene: TRBJ2-7
D gene: TRBD2
V gene: TRBV10-3
CDR3 DNA: TGTGCCATCAGCCGGGGACTAGCGGTCTCCTACGAGCAGTACTTC
CDR3 protein: CAISRGLAVSYEQYF

clone size: NA
J gene: TRBJ1-4
D gene: NA
V gene: TRBV2
CDR3 DNA: TGTGCCAGCAGACGCCAAGGGAGTGAAAAACTGTTTTTT
CDR3 protein: CASRRQGSEKLFF

clone size: NA
J gene: TRBJ2-4
D gene: NA
V gene: TRBV28
CDR3 DNA: TGTGCCAGCAAAGAGGGGACTCTGGCCAAAAACATTCAGTACTTC
CDR3 protein: CASKEGTLAKNIQYF

clone size: NA
J gene: TRBJ1-6
D gene: NA
V gene: TRBV2
CDR3 DNA: TGTGCCAGCAGTGAACCTCCCCCGGGGCCCCTCCACTTT
CDR3 protein: CASSEPPPGPLHF

clone size: NA
J gene: TRBJ2-7
D gene: NA
V gene: TRBV6-2/TRBV6-3
CDR3 DNA: TGTGCCAGCAGTTACTCAGACAGATTCGAGCAGTACTTC
CDR3 protein: CASSYSDRFEQYF

clone size: NA
J gene: TRBJ1-1
D gene: TRBD1
V gene: TRBV18
CDR3 DNA: TGTGCCAGCTCACGCGTCCGGGACAGGGGAACTGAAGCTTTCTTT
CDR3 protein: CASSRVRDRGTEAFF

clone size: NA
J gene: TRBJ1-4
D gene: TRBD1
V gene: TRBV28
CDR3 DNA: TGTGCCAGCAGTAGAGGGACAGGGACTGAAAAACTGTTTTTT
CDR3 protein: CASSRGTGTEKLFF

clone size: NA
J gene: TRBJ1-1
D gene: NA
V gene: TRBV5-4
CDR3 DNA: TGTGCCAGCAGCCAAGCGGGGGGCACTGAAGCTTTCTTT
CDR3 protein: CASSQAGGTEAFF

clone size: NA
J gene: TRBJ1-2
D gene: NA
V gene: TRBV28
CDR3 DNA: TGTGCCAGCAGTATCCGACAGGTCGTCTATGGCTACACCTTC
CDR3 protein: CASSIRQVVYGYTF

clone size: NA
J gene: TRBJ1-1
D gene: TRBD1
V gene: TRBV5-4
CDR3 DNA: TGTGCCAGCAGCGGAGTCAGGGGGCCTGAAGCTTTCTTT
CDR3 protein: CASSGVRGPEAFF

clone size: NA
J gene: TRBJ2-1
D gene: TRBD2
V gene: TRBV7-2
CDR3 DNA: TGTGCCAGCAGCTTAGGCGTAGCGGGAGGAGGGCAGTTCTTC
CDR3 protein: CASSLGVAGGGQFF

clone size: few
J gene: TRBJ2-1
D gene: NA
V gene: TRBV9
CDR3 DNA: TGTGCCAGCAGCGTAGTAGCGGCAGGGGGTATTGATGAGCAGTTCTTC
CDR3 protein: CASSVVAAGGIDEQFF

clone size: NA
J gene: TRBJ1-6
D gene: TRBD1
V gene: TRBV4-2
CDR3 DNA: TGTGCCAGCAGCCCCCCAGACAGGGTGGATTCACCCCTCCACTTT
CDR3 protein: CASSPPDRVDSPLHF

clone size: NA
J gene: TRBJ2-7
D gene: TRBD1
V gene: TRBV7-9
CDR3 DNA: TGTGCCAGCAGCTCGACCGGGACAGGCGTCTCCTACGAGCAGTACTTC
CDR3 protein: CASSSTGTGVSYEQYF

clone size: NA
J gene: TRBJ2-5
D gene: NA
V gene: TRBV7-8
CDR3 DNA: TGTGCCAGCAGCTTCCTAGCTCAAGAGACCCAGTACTTC
CDR3 protein: CASSFLAQETQYF

clone size: NA
J gene: TRBJ2-1
D gene: NA
V gene: TRBV5-1
CDR3 DNA: TGCGCCAGCAGCTTGGGCGGGGGCGCAGGGGCTATCTGGCAGTTCTTC
CDR3 protein: CASSLGGGAGAIWQFF

clone size: NA
J gene: TRBJ2-3
D gene: TRBD1
V gene: TRBV29-1
CDR3 DNA: TGCAGCGTTCAGGGGGCAGATACGCAGTATTTT
CDR3 protein: CSVQGADTQYF

clone size: once
J gene: TRBJ2-7
D gene: TRBD2
V gene: TRBV28
CDR3 DNA: TGTGCCAGCAGTTTATCGGGAGGAGACGAGCAGTACTTC
CDR3 protein: CASSLSGGDEQYF

clone size: NA
J gene: TRBJ2-3
D gene: TRBD2
V gene: TRBV18
CDR3 DNA: TGTGCCAGCTCACCACTAGCGGGCCCTAGCACAGATACGCAGTATTTT
CDR3 protein: CASSPLAGPSTDTQYF

clone size: NA
J gene: TRBJ2-7
D gene: NA
V gene: TRBV5-1
CDR3 DNA: TGCGCCAGCAGCTTGGCCCCGACAGGTCACGAGCAGTACTTC
CDR3 protein: CASSLAPTGHEQYF

clone size: NA
J gene: TRBJ2-4
D gene: NA
V gene: TRBV6-5
CDR3 DNA: TGTGCCAGGGCGGACACGGTAGCCAAAAACATTCAGTACTTC
CDR3 protein: CARADTVAKNIQYF

clone size: NA
J gene: TRBJ2-2
D gene: TRBD2
V gene: TRBV30
CDR3 DNA: TGTGCCTGGAGTGGGTCCCGGACTAGCGACTACACCGGGGAGCTGTTTTTT
CDR3 protein: CAWSGSRTSDYTGELFF

clone size: NA
J gene: TRBJ2-3
D gene: NA
V gene: TRBV6-2/TRBV6-3
CDR3 DNA: TGTGCCAGCAGTTACTCCACGGACAGTACAGATACGCAGTATTTT
CDR3 protein: CASSYSTDSTDTQYF

clone size: NA
J gene: TRBJ2-3
D gene: NA
V gene: TRBV14
CDR3 DNA: TGTGCCAGCAGCCAAGAAGCTAGATTCACAGATACGCAGTATTTT
CDR3 protein: CASSQEARFTDTQYF

clone size: NA
J gene: TRBJ2-3
D gene: TRBD2
V gene: TRBV5-6
CDR3 DNA: TGTGCCAGCAGCTTGACTGAGGGCGGGGGGAGAAATACGCAGTATTTT
CDR3 protein: CASSLTEGGGRNTQYF

clone size: NA
J gene: TRBJ2-2
D gene: TRBD2
V gene: TRBV6-1
CDR3 DNA: TGTGCCAGCAGTGAACTAGCGGGAGGCACCGGGGAGCTGTTTTTT
CDR3 protein: CASSELAGGTGELFF

clone size: NA
J gene: TRBJ2-3
D gene: NA
V gene: TRBV5-1
CDR3 DNA: TGCGCCAGCAGCTTGACTCTTAGCACAGATACGCAGTATTTT
CDR3 protein: CASSLTLSTDTQYF

clone size: NA
J gene: TRBJ1-5
D gene: NA
V gene: TRBV7-2
CDR3 DNA: TGTGCCAGCAGCTTACAGGCGTTTCAGCCCCAGCATTTT
CDR3 protein: CASSLQAFQPQHF

clone size: NA
J gene: TRBJ2-1
D gene: NA
V gene: TRBV30
CDR3 DNA: TGTGCCTGGACCGAGGCACCAGACGAGCAGTTCTTC
CDR3 protein: CAWTEAPDEQFF

clone size: NA
J gene: TRBJ2-7
D gene: NA
V gene: TRBV19
CDR3 DNA: TGTGCCAGTAGTACACAGGGCTACGAGCAGTACTTC
CDR3 protein: CASSTQGYEQYF

clone size: NA
J gene: TRBJ1-1
D gene: NA
V gene: TRBV6-6
CDR3 DNA: TGTGCCAGCAGTCGCCGGGACCGCGACAGGGAAGCTTTCTTT
CDR3 protein: CASSRRDRDREAFF

clone size: NA
J gene: TRBJ1-5
D gene: NA
V gene: TRBV30
CDR3 DNA: TGTGCCTGGAGTCCCGGCAGGAGGGCCAATCAGCCCCAGCATTTT
CDR3 protein: CAWSPGRRANQPQHF

clone size: NA
J gene: TRBJ2-1
D gene: TRBD2
V gene: TRBV14
CDR3 DNA: TGTGCCAGCAGCTCGGAATCTGGACTAGCGGCAAACAATGAGCAGTTCTTC
CDR3 protein: CASSSESGLAANNEQFF

clone size: NA
J gene: TRBJ2-1
D gene: TRBD2
V gene: TRBV7-3
CDR3 DNA: TGTGCCAGCAGCTTAGCAGCGGGAGGGCCACATGAGCAGTTCTTC
CDR3 protein: CASSLAAGGPHEQFF

clone size: NA
J gene: TRBJ2-4
D gene: TRBD2
V gene: TRBV24-1
CDR3 DNA: TGTGCCACCAGTGAGGGACTAGCGGGAGTCTCGGGAAACATTCAGTACTTC
CDR3 protein: CATSEGLAGVSGNIQYF

clone size: few
J gene: TRBJ2-5
D gene: TRBD2
V gene: TRBV6-5
CDR3 DNA: TGTGCCAGCAGTTTAGCGGGAGGTTGGGAGACCCAGTACTTC
CDR3 protein: CASSLAGGWETQYF

clone size: many
J gene: TRBJ2-7
D gene: TRBD1
V gene: TRBV12-3/TRBV12-4
CDR3 DNA: TGTGCCAGCAGTTTAGGACAGGGCCACGAGCAGTACTTC
CDR3 protein: CASSLGQGHEQYF

clone size: NA
J gene: TRBJ2-1
D gene: TRBD1
V gene: TRBV15
CDR3 DNA: TGTGCCACCAGCAGAGATGGGGACAGGGGGCAGAATGAGCAGTTCTTC
CDR3 protein: CATSRDGDRGQNEQFF

clone size: NA
J gene: TRBJ2-7
D gene: NA
V gene: TRBV6-6
CDR3 DNA: TGTGCCAGCAGAACCACAGGCCTTAGCTCCTACGAGCAGTACTTC
CDR3 protein: CASRTTGLSSYEQYF

clone size: few
J gene: TRBJ2-2
D gene: NA
V gene: TRBV15
CDR3 DNA: TGTGCCACCAGCAGCCGGACAGTCACCGGGGAGCTGTTTTTT
CDR3 protein: CATSSRTVTGELFF

clone size: NA
J gene: TRBJ2-1
D gene: TRBD2
V gene: TRBV5-1
CDR3 DNA: TGCGCCAGCAGCCCCACCCCGGCAGCGGGGAACAATGAGCAGTTCTTC
CDR3 protein: CASSPTPAAGNNEQFF